Sequencing of this TCR beta chain was carried out in a study of shared clonotypes between healthy human individuals. Study information: Used for every donor were three CD4 naive, three CD4 memory, two CD8 naive and one CD8 memory plate. The study, taken as a whole, reports: Against clonotypes common to all four donors, non-shared ones had lower generation probabilities.

The DNA input per sorted-subset replicate PCR was approximately 210 ng, corresponding to 30,000 or so T cell genomes. This table comes from immunoSEQ multiplex PCR, and its TCRdb copy is limited to in-frame clones, with some not included. The table includes around 1,900,000 clones, roughly 95% detected once. Comments on this clone: No antigen is known for it.

Naive CD8 cells, CD45RO-negative and positively selected for CCR7, excluded terminally differentiated effector memory CD45RA+ cells. The study drew its donors from healthy HIV-negative adults without recent acute infections or vaccinations. V lost 4 bases and J lost 4; bases outside the gene matches: 9. The CDR3 has 15 residues. Germline values: CDR1 MGHRA, CDR2 YSYEKL. The chain combines TRBV4-1 with TRBJ2-7; 8 nucleotides agree with TRBD2. Sample: naive CD8+ T cells from PBMCs. This TCR was sampled from a young man in good health. Some clones in this sample may be carry-over from other donors' samples. The CDR3 nucleotides are TGCGCCAGCAGCCCCCTGAGCGGGAGTTTATACGAGCAGTACTTC. Its protein product is CASSPLSGSLYEQYF.